The 9 T cell receptor beta chains below were found in one sample sequenced in a study of T cell responses to AZD1222 COVID-19 vaccine. Sequencing was performed with immunoSEQ multiplex PCR; in TCRdb, only in-frame clones are kept and a portion is missing. The table records more than 95,000 clones, approximately 89% of them present only once. Sequencing used peripheral blood, obtained 28 days after the second AZD1222 dose. The receptor set was obtained from an adult who received the AZD1222 COVID-19 vaccine.

Written as DNA, the CDR3 is TGTGCCAGCTCACCAGGGACAGGGGTTAGCGAAGCTTTCTTT. Translated: CASSPGTGVSEAFF. The chain recombines TRBV18 with TRBJ1-1; TRBD1 aligns across 10 bases. Trimming cost V 2 bases and J 8 bases; bases outside gene matches: 5. This CDR3 comprises 14 residues. Per the germline V gene, CDR1 is KGHSH and CDR2 is LQKENI.

The chain couples TRBV5-1 to TRBJ2-2; D gene unclear. Germline assignment: CDR1 SGHRS and CDR2 YFSETQ. This CDR3 contains 15 residues. Trimming removed 2 bases at V and 3 bases at J, with 11 bases between. The CDR3 DNA reads TGCGCCAGCAGCTTACTCCCCGGGTACACCGGGGAGCTGTTTTTT. Residues: CASSLLPGYTGELFF.

This chain connects TRBV9 to TRBJ2-1, with D perhaps matching TRBD1 (5 bases). Trimming pared 0 bases from V and 7 bases from J, leaving 8 bases between. CDR1 and CDR2 from the germline V gene are SGDLS and YYNGEE. This CDR3 contains 13 residues. CDR3 protein: CASSVDRGNEQFF. The CDR3 bases are TGTGCCAGCAGCGTAGATAGGGGTAATGAGCAGTTCTTC.

CDR3 in DNA: TGTGCCAGCAGGATGACAGGGAACACTGAAGCTTTCTTT. Encoded protein: CASRMTGNTEAFF. The V gene is TRBV28, the J gene TRBJ1-1, with TRBD1 as a possible D gene (6 bases). In germline, CDR1 is MDHEN, CDR2 SYDVKM. CDR3 length: 13 residues. The germline V and J ends were trimmed by 6 bases and 1 base, with 9 bases remaining between them.

CDR3 DNA: TGTGCCAGCAGTTACTCGGACGGGTACGAGCAGTACTTC. Residues: CASSYSDGYEQYF. This chain uses TRBV6-5 with TRBJ2-7, with no clear D. The CDR3 is made up of 13 amino acids. Looked up from germline, CDR1 is MNHEY and CDR2 is SVGAGI. Between the trimmed V and J ends, which lost 0 bases and 4 bases, there was a span of 7 bases.

V and J are TRBV27 and TRBJ2-5; no definite D call. The CDR3 covers 11 residues. CDR1 is MNHEY, CDR2 SMNVEV, per germline (reference sequence). Trimming left V 0 bases short and J 10 bases short, with 6 bases between. The CDR3 protein is CASSLSVVQYF. The CDR3 DNA reads TGTGCCAGCAGTTTATCGGTGGTCCAGTACTTC.

This rearrangement joins TRBV14 to TRBJ2-1; D perhaps matches TRBD2 (6 bases). Trimming removed 0 bases at V and 6 bases at J, with 12 bases between. CDR1 is SGHDN, CDR2 FVKESK, per germline. CDR3 size: 15 residues. CDR3 protein: CASSQDHGSGNEQFF. CDR3 DNA sequence: TGTGCCAGCAGCCAAGATCACGGGAGTGGCAATGAGCAGTTCTTC.

The chain links TRBV7-3 to TRBJ2-2, with D maybe TRBD2 (6 bases). V lost 1 base, J lost 6 bases, and 9 bases lay in between. The germline CDR1 and CDR2 sequences are SGHTA and FQGTGA. The CDR3 spans 14 residues. The CDR3 DNA reads TGTGCCAGCAGCTTAATGGGAGGTTCCGGGGAGCTGTTTTTT. Translating gives CASSLMGGSGELFF. Full variable domain (remainder filled in from reference TRBV7-3 and TRBJ2-2): GAGVSQTPSNKVTEKGKYVELRCDPISGHTALYWYRQSLGQGPEFLIYFQGTGAADDSGLPNDRFFAVRPEGSVSTLKIQRTERGDSAVYLCASSLMGGSGELFFGEGSRLTVL.

The rearrangement joins TRBV9 to TRBJ2-7, with 7 bases that match TRBD2. The CDR3 sequence is 15 residues long. Trimming cost V 4 bases and J 1 base; bases outside gene matches: 8. Germline CDR1 and CDR2: SGDLS and YYNGEE. The CDR3 sequence is CASSTSSGLSYEQYF. The DNA of the CDR3 is TGTGCCAGCAGCACATCTAGCGGTCTATCCTACGAGCAGTACTTC.